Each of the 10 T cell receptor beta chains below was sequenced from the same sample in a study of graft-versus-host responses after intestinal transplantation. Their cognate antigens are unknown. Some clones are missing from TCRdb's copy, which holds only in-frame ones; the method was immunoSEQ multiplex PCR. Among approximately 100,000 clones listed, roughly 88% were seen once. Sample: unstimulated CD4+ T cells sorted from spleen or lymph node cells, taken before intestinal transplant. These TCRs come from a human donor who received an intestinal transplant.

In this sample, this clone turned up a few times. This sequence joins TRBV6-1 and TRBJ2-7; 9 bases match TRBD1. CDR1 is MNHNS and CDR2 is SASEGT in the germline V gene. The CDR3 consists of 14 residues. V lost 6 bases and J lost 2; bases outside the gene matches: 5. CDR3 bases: TGTGCCAGCAGCGGACAGGGGCTAGCCTACGAGCAGTACTTC. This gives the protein CASSGQGLAYEQYF.

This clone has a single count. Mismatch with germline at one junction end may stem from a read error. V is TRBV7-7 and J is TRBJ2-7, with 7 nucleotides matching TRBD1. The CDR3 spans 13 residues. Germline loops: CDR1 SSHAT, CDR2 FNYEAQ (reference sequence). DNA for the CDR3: TGTGCTAGCAGCTTAGAGGGGGCCGGCGAGCAGTACTTC. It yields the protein CASSLEGAGEQYF. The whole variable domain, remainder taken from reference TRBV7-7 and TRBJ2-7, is GAGVSQSPRYKVTKRGQDVTLRCDPISSHATLYWYQQALGQGPEFLTYFNYEAQPDKSGLPSDRFSAERPEGSISTLTIQRTEQRDSAMYRCASSLEGAGEQYFGPGTRLTVT.

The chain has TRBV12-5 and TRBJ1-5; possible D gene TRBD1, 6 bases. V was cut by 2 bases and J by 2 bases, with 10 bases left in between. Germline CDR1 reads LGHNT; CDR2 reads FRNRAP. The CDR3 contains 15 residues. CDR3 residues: CASGLSAGGNQPQHF. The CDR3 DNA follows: TGTGCTAGTGGTTTGTCCGCAGGGGGCAATCAGCCCCAGCATTTT.

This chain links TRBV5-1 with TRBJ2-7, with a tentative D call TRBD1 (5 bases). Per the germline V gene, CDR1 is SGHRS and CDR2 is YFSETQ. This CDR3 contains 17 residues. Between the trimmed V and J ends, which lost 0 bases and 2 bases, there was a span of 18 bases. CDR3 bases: TGCGCCAGCAGCTTGGGAGGTTCAGGGAAATCCCCCTACGAGCAGTACTTC. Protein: CASSLGGSGKSPYEQYF.

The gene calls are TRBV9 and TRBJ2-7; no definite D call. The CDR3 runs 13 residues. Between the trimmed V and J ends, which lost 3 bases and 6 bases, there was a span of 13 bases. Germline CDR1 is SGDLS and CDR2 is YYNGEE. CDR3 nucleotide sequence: TGTGCCAGCAGCGAGAGCCGGGTTTCCGAGCAGTACTTC. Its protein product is CASSESRVSEQYF.

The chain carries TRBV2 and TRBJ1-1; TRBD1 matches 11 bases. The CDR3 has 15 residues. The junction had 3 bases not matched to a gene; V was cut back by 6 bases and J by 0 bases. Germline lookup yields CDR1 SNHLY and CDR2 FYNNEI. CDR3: CASRGQGGMNTEAFF. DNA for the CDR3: TGTGCCAGCAGGGGACAGGGGGGAATGAACACTGAAGCTTTCTTT.

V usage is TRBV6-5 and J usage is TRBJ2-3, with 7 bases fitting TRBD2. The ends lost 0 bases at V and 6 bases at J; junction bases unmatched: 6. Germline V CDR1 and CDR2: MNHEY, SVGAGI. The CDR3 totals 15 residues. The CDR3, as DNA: TGTGCCAGCAGTTACTCGAGCGGGGCAGGGGATACGCAGTATTTT. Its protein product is CASSYSSGAGDTQYF.

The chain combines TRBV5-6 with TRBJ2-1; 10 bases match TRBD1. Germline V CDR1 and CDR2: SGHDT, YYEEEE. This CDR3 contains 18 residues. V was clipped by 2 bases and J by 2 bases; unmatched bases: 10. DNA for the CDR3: TGTGCCAGCAGCTTAGTCCAAGAAGACAGGGGGCCCTACAATGAGCAGTTCTTC. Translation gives CASSLVQEDRGPYNEQFF.

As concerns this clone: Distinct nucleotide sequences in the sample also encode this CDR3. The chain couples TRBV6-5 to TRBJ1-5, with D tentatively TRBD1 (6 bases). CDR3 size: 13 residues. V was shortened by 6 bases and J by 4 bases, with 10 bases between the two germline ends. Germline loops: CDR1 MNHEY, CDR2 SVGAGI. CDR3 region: CASSRDRNQPQHF. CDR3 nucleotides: TGTGCCAGCAGCCGAGACAGGAATCAGCCCCAGCATTTT.

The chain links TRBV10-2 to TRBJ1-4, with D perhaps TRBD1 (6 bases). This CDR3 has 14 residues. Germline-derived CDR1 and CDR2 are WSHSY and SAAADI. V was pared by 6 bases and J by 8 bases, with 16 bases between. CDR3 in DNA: TGCGCCAGCAGGTTGAGAGGGGGTGGGGAAAAACTGTTTTTT. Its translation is CASRLRGGGEKLFF.